These T cell receptor beta chains were read from a single sample in a study of cytomegalovirus exposure and HLA in healthy donors. Repertoires were generated with immunoSEQ multiplex PCR, while TCRdb's copy carries only in-frame clones and drops some. This table holds some 170,000 clones, less than 80% found once. Sequencing was performed on PBMCs. All receptors come from a man in his forties or fifties in good health and CMV-seronegative. Each CDR3 is given with its conserved first and last residue. D genes are given only for firm matches. Where a row states a size, it is once, few, many or the class of an expanded clone; other rows omit it.

>TRBJ2-2|-|TRBV5-4|-
CASSRDVGVSTGELFF
TGTGCCAGCAGCCGCGACGTTGGAGTAAGCACCGGGGAGCTGTTTTTT
>TRBJ2-7|-|TRBV6-6|-
CASHLGPLGANEQYF
TGTGCCAGCCACCTGGGGCCCCTTGGGGCTAACGAGCAGTACTTC
>TRBJ1-1|-|TRBV5-1|few
CASSPDTDYTKAFF
TGCGCCAGCAGCCCTGACACGGATTATACCAAAGCTTTCTTT
>TRBJ1-2|TRBD1|TRBV29-1|-
CSVEGRGLGYTF
TGCAGCGTTGAGGGCAGGGGGCTGGGCTACACCTTC
>TRBJ2-5|-|TRBV5-1|-
CASSTDTTQETQYF
TGCGCCAGCAGCACAGACACCACGCAAGAGACCCAGTACTTC
>TRBJ2-3|-|TRBV13|few
CASSLADTQYF
TGTGCCAGCAGCTTAGCTGATACGCAGTATTTT
>TRBJ1-3|-|TRBV27|-
CASTRGGFRNTIYF
TGTGCCAGCACCCGAGGAGGGTTTCGAAACACCATATATTTT
>TRBJ1-6|TRBD1|TRBV5-4|-
CASSFKGANSPLHF
TGTGCCAGCAGTTTTAAGGGGGCGAATTCACCCCTCCACTTT
>TRBJ1-2|-|TRBV12-5|-
CASGLESMVGAHGPFGYTF
TGTGCTAGTGGTTTGGAATCTATGGTAGGGGCCCACGGCCCGTTCGGCTACACCTTC
>TRBJ1-2|TRBD1|TRBV6-6|-
CASSQRMGQVNYGYTF
TGTGCCAGCAGCCAGAGGATGGGACAGGTTAACTATGGCTACACCTTC
>TRBJ2-5|-|TRBV29-1|-
CSVNSGETQYF
TGCAGCGTCAATTCAGGGGAGACCCAGTACTTC
>TRBJ2-4|TRBD2|TRBV6-1|-
CASSEGSGGASKNIQYF
TGTGCCAGCAGTGAAGGGAGCGGGGGGGCGTCCAAAAACATTCAGTACTTC
>TRBJ1-2|-|TRBV28|-
CASTNPPTRGYTF
TGTGCCAGCACCAACCCTCCGACGAGGGGCTACACCTTC
>TRBJ2-1|TRBD2|TRBV7-9|-
CASSPGTSGWEQFF
TGTGCCAGCAGCCCCGGGACTAGCGGGTGGGAGCAGTTCTTC
>TRBJ2-2|-|TRBV6-1|-
CASSGGWAGELFF
TGTGCCAGCAGTGGAGGGTGGGCCGGGGAGCTGTTTTTT
>TRBJ1-4|-|TRBV27|few
CASRPGITTNEKLFF
TGTGCCAGCAGACCGGGGATAACAACTAATGAAAAACTGTTTTTT
>TRBJ2-2|TRBD2|TRBV28|-
CASAVSLAGTGELFF
TGTGCCAGCGCGGTTAGTTTAGCGGGGACCGGGGAGCTGTTTTTT
>TRBJ2-3|-|TRBV30|-
CAWSRGAGTDTQYF
TGTGCCTGGAGCCGGGGGGCGGGAACAGATACGCAGTATTTT
>TRBJ2-3|-|TRBV9|few
CASSVATGSLPTDTQYF
TGTGCCAGCAGCGTAGCTACGGGGTCTCTGCCTACAGATACGCAGTATTTT
>TRBJ1-1|-|TRBV19|once
CASSILGGTEAFF
TGTGCCAGTAGTATACTAGGGGGTACTGAAGCTTTCTTT
>TRBJ2-2|-|TRBV5-1|-
CASSPTGSPGTGELFF
TGCGCCAGCAGCCCAACCGGCAGTCCAGGCACCGGGGAGCTGTTTTTT
>TRBJ2-5|TRBD2|TRBV11-3|-
CASSLTGTSRETQYF
TGTGCCAGCAGCTTAACTGGGACTAGCAGGGAGACCCAGTACTTC
>TRBJ2-7|TRBD1|TRBV28|few
CASSLGQGVVYEQYF
TGTGCCAGCAGTTTAGGGCAGGGGGTAGTCTACGAGCAGTACTTC
>TRBJ2-3|-|TRBV5-1|-
CASSPSTLTSTDTQYF
TGCGCCAGCAGCCCTTCTACCCTAACCAGCACAGATACGCAGTATTTT
>TRBJ2-3|TRBD1|TRBV5-8|-
CASSTGTGGAADTQYF
TGTGCCAGCAGCACAGGGACAGGGGGCGCGGCAGATACGCAGTATTTT
>TRBJ2-3|TRBD1|TRBV4-3|-
CASSSDRGTDTQYF
TGCGCCAGCAGCTCTGACAGGGGCACAGATACGCAGTATTTT
>TRBJ2-1|-|TRBV6-4|few
CASSEQGAHNEQFF
TGTGCCAGCAGTGAACAGGGAGCCCACAATGAGCAGTTCTTC
>TRBJ2-1|TRBD1|TRBV6-4|few
CASSLGTGGDEQFF
TGTGCCAGCAGTTTGGGGACAGGAGGGGATGAGCAGTTCTTC
>TRBJ1-1|-|TRBV6-5|few
CASSRQLGSETEAFF
TGTGCCAGCAGCCGACAGCTGGGTTCGGAGACTGAAGCTTTCTTT
>TRBJ2-6|-|TRBV7-9|-
CASSPDWSGANVLTF
TGTGCCAGCAGCCCTGACTGGTCTGGGGCCAACGTCCTGACTTTC
>TRBJ2-1|TRBD1|TRBV6-1|-
CASSVLYRGRFF
TGTGCCAGCAGTGTGCTATACAGGGGGCGATTCTTC
>TRBJ1-1|TRBD1|TRBV5-6|-
CASSYRGRVWHTEAFF
TGTGCCAGCAGCTACAGGGGGCGCGTCTGGCACACTGAAGCTTTCTTT
>TRBJ1-5|-|TRBV11-2|-
CASSLRAQPQHF
TGTGCCAGCAGTCTCAGGGCTCAGCCCCAGCATTTT
>TRBJ2-7|TRBD1|TRBV5-1|-
CASSLHPGQDYEQYF
TGCGCCAGCAGCTTGCACCCGGGACAGGACTACGAGCAGTACTTC
>TRBJ1-6|-|TRBV28|-
CASTARRPSINSPLHF
TGTGCCAGCACCGCAAGGAGACCAAGCATTAATTCCCCCCTCCACTTT
>TRBJ2-1|TRBD2|TRBV5-4|-
CASRSLSGGVSNEQFF
TGTGCCAGCAGGTCCCTTAGCGGGGGGGTATCCAATGAGCAGTTCTTC
>TRBJ2-2|-|TRBV5-4|once
CASRVRGITGELFF
TGTGCCAGCAGGGTCAGGGGAATCACCGGGGAGCTGTTTTTT
>TRBJ1-1|TRBD1|TRBV14|-
CASSLPGGEYTEAFF
TGTGCCAGCAGCTTACCAGGGGGCGAATACACTGAAGCTTTCTTT
>TRBJ2-5|-|TRBV6-5|-
CASSYSPGQETQYF
TGTGCCAGCAGTTACTCTCCGGGCCAAGAGACCCAGTACTTC
>TRBJ2-7|-|TRBV18|-
CASSLGPREQYF
TGTGCCAGCTCACTGGGCCCCCGGGAGCAGTACTTC
>TRBJ1-5|TRBD1|TRBV6-1|-
CASSDDHDRGIWDNQPQHF
TGTGCCAGCAGTGACGACCACGACAGGGGTATTTGGGACAATCAGCCCCAGCATTTT
>TRBJ2-5|-|TRBV6-5|-
CASRTSDGRGQTQYF
TGTGCCAGCAGAACTTCAGACGGGAGAGGGCAGACCCAGTACTTC
>TRBJ1-3|TRBD1|TRBV2|-
CASSGQGVFGNTIYF
TGTGCCAGCTCTGGGCAGGGGGTATTCGGAAACACCATATATTTT
>TRBJ2-1|TRBD1|TRBV9|-
CASSPRQGQHTEQFF
TGTGCCAGCAGCCCGCGACAGGGCCAACACACTGAGCAGTTCTTC
>TRBJ2-7|TRBD2|TRBV5-4|few
CASITGGGRVEQYF
TGTGCCAGCATCACGGGGGGGGGAAGGGTCGAGCAGTACTTC
>TRBJ1-2|TRBD1|TRBV9|once
CASGTGANYGYTF
TGTGCCAGCGGGACAGGGGCGAACTATGGCTACACCTTC
>TRBJ2-3|TRBD1|TRBV15|-
CATSIGQGARTDTQYF
TGTGCCACCAGCATTGGACAGGGGGCGCGAACAGATACGCAGTATTTT
>TRBJ1-4|-|TRBV7-8|-
CASRPRGKEKLFF
TGTGCCAGCAGGCCTCGGGGGAAGGAAAAACTGTTTTTT
>TRBJ2-1|TRBD2|TRBV9|-
CASSVETSGGAWKQFF
TGTGCCAGCAGCGTAGAAACCAGCGGGGGGGCATGGAAACAGTTCTTC
>TRBJ1-5|-|TRBV6-1|-
CASSEAGTFWPQHF
TGTGCCAGCAGTGAGGCAGGTACTTTTTGGCCCCAGCATTTT
>TRBJ2-5|TRBD2|TRBV2|-
CASSSDSGANPQETQYF
TGTGCCAGCAGTTCAGATAGCGGGGCTAACCCTCAAGAGACCCAGTACTTC
>TRBJ1-1|TRBD1|TRBV30|once
CAWSEGQINTEAFF
TGTGCCTGGAGTGAGGGACAGATTAACACTGAAGCTTTCTTT
>TRBJ2-1|TRBD2|TRBV27|-
CASRIIIPRGGSYNEQFF
TGTGCCAGCAGAATTATAATACCCCGCGGGGGGTCCTACAATGAGCAGTTCTTC
>TRBJ1-2|-|TRBV5-6|-
CASSLNYGYTF
TGTGCCAGCAGCCTTAACTATGGCTACACCTTC
>TRBJ2-7|-|TRBV7-9|-
CATSPMVNTYEQYF
TGTGCCACCTCCCCCATGGTAAACACCTACGAGCAGTACTTC